This paragraph reports one T cell receptor beta chain. What antigen it recognizes has not been identified. No much larger clone is present one base from it, and per-base qualities are unavailable. The sample comes from a study of T cell repertoires in cytomegalovirus infection (dated by TCRdb to the late 2010s). In terms of the full investigation: Because public TCR beta signatures pointed to carriage of CMV infection together with the matching HLA type, the HLA type of each donor mattered for the analysis.

Including the terminal cysteine and phenylalanine, the CDR3 comprises 17 residues. The kept DNA is CDR3 alone, 51 bases in frame from the first base. V lost 4 bases and J lost 6 bases; the stretch between them is 20 bases long. CDR1 is given as SGHRS and CDR2 as YFSETQ, both from the germline V gene. What the study reported, not specific to this receptor: The ex vivo response was dominated by HLA-C-restricted CMV-specific TCR beta clonotypes, which also provided the single most frequent clonotype in two of eight donors. Carriers of CMV infection plus the relevant HLA type were discriminated by the cumulative frequency of public TCR beta family members in the study cohort and in an independent approximately 400-donor cohort.

TCRdb names Illumina HiSeq 1500 as the instrument used. TCRdb trimmed the raw reads at Q25, called clones with MiXCR and kept productive beta chains. When rows share a CDR3 protein, they turn into one entry using the most common DNA and genes. Within this sample are more than 150,000 distinct CDR3 sequences, with under 25% of them counted one time only. The ten largest make up roughly 2.9% of the sample. The TCR comes from a human donor in good health (CMV status not recorded). Some clones in this sample may be carry-over from other donors' samples. The chain couples TRBV5-1 to TRBJ1-6; the D gene cannot be resolved reliably. The source material was PBMCs. The nucleotides are TGCGCCAGCAGCCACGAGAGAGGTGGAAGGGCTAATTCACCCCTCCACTTT. It translates to CASSHERGGRANSPLHF.